The 30 T cell receptor beta chains in this list originate from one sample, sequenced in a study of OX40 agonist ivuxolimab in advanced cancers. Profiling relied on immunoSEQ multiplex PCR, and the TCRdb table lists in-frame clones only, not all of them. The sample holds roughly 76,000 clones, roughly 86% seen once. Sequences were derived from CD4+ or CD8+ T cells sorted from blood, sampled in a trial of the OX40 agonist ivuxolimab. These receptors were obtained from an adult with an advanced solid tumor such as melanoma, head and neck, liver or kidney cancer.

Concerning this clone: The same CDR3 is also encoded by other DNA sequences in this sample. The chain combines TRBV30 with TRBJ2-5, with D perhaps being TRBD1 or TRBD2 (6 bases each). The CDR3 totals 13 residues. Germline V gene sequence: CDR1 GTSNPN, CDR2 SVGIG (reference sequence). The CDR3 region has the DNA TGTGCGAGGGGGGCGGGCGGTCAAGAGACCCAGTACTTC. Translated: CARGAGGQETQYF.

The chain couples TRBV5-1 to TRBJ2-2; D is possibly TRBD1 or TRBD2 (6 bases each). With 7 bases removed from V and 3 bases from J, the gap between germline ends came to 16 bases. Germline CDR1 and CDR2: SGHRS and YFSETQ. The CDR3 length is 15 residues. The DNA of the CDR3 is TGCGCCAGCGGAGGGGCGCCAGGGGACACCGGGGAGCTGTTTTTT. Encoded protein: CASGGAPGDTGELFF.

This chain links TRBV9 with TRBJ2-2; 8 nucleotides match TRBD2. Per germline, CDR1 SGDLS and CDR2 YYNGEE. Trimming took 9 bases from V and 8 from J; bases not matched to a gene: 12. CDR3 length equals 14 residues. The CDR3 DNA reads TGTGCCACCGGACTAGCAGCGGGGAGTGGGGAGCTGTTTTTT. This sequence encodes CATGLAAGSGELFF.

The rearrangement links TRBV28 to TRBJ1-6; tentative D call: TRBD1 (5 bases). From germline, CDR1 is MDHEN and CDR2 SYDVKM. Trimming took off 1 base at V and 7 bases at J, with 8 bases between the two ends. The CDR3 runs to 14 residues. The CDR3 loop is CASSLSDRNSPLHF. The CDR3 DNA follows: TGTGCCAGCAGTTTATCCGACAGAAATTCACCCCTCCACTTT.

The rearrangement uses TRBV25-1 and TRBJ1-1, with D possibly TRBD1 on 6 matching bases. Germline CDR1 is MGHDK and CDR2 is SYGVNS. The CDR3 contains 12 residues. V was clipped by 7 bases and J by 7 bases, with 13 bases between them. CDR3 in amino acids: CASTRGGGEAFF. CDR3 nucleotides: TGTGCCAGCACCAGGGGAGGGGGTGAAGCTTTCTTT.

J is TRBJ1-3 and V is TRBV23-1, with 7 positions matching TRBD1. TRBV23-1 is designated an ORF whose function remains uncertain. The CDR3 runs 17 residues. With 6 bases clipped from V and 0 bases from J, the junction kept 11 bases outside the gene matches. The CDR3 bases are TGCGCCAGCAGCGCGCCGGACAGGCAGATCTCTGGAAACACCATATATTTT. Translated, it gives CASSAPDRQISGNTIYF.

The sample holds one count of this clone. The rearrangement joins TRBV5-1 to TRBJ2-7; tentative D call: TRBD1 (6 bases). V lost 0 bases and J 2 bases, leaving 6 bases between the germline ends. Germline V CDR1 and CDR2: SGHRS, YFSETQ. The CDR3 has 13 residues. The CDR3 spells CASSLGDTYEQYF. The DNA of the CDR3 is TGCGCCAGCAGCTTGGGGGACACCTACGAGCAGTACTTC.

The rearrangement joins TRBV28 to TRBJ2-1; the D call may be TRBD1 or TRBD2 (6 bases each). CDR1 and CDR2 (germline): MDHEN, SYDVKM. The length of the CDR3 is 14 residues. V lost 2 bases and J 4 bases, leaving 9 bases between the germline ends. CDR3 amino acids: CASSLPGAYNEQFF. CDR3 coding DNA: TGTGCCAGCAGTTTACCGGGGGCTTACAATGAGCAGTTCTTC.

The J gene is TRBJ2-2, the V gene TRBV5-4, with 7 bases aligning to TRBD1. From germline, CDR1 is SGHNT and CDR2 YYREEE (reference sequence). Trimming cost V 3 bases and J 6 bases; bases outside gene matches: 8. The CDR3 is 15 residues long. The CDR3 nucleotides read TGTGCCAGCAGCTGGGACAGCAACCGGCCCGGGGAGCTGTTTTTT. It codes for CASSWDSNRPGELFF.

The V gene is TRBV6-5, the J gene TRBJ2-1, with 8 bases lining up with TRBD1. Germline V gene lookup returns CDR1 MNHEY and CDR2 SVGAGI. The CDR3 length is 15 residues. J was trimmed by 12 bases and V by 7 bases; bases with no gene match: 17. CDR3: CASTRPDRVPSRQFF. CDR3 nucleotides: TGTGCCAGCACCCGACCGGACAGGGTACCTAGCAGGCAGTTCTTC.

This chain joins TRBV7-9 and TRBJ1-2; no clear D gene. Germline assignment: CDR1 SEHNR and CDR2 FQNEAQ (reference sequence). This CDR3 comprises 14 residues. The ends were cut back, 6 bases at V and 5 bases at J, with 16 bases in the middle. The CDR3 region is CASRKEGNTYGYTF. The DNA for the CDR3 is TGTGCCAGCAGAAAAGAAGGGAACACTTATGGCTACACCTTC. Based on the CDR3 plus reference TRBV7-9 and TRBJ1-2, the full variable domain is DTGVSQNPRHKITKRGQNVTFRCDPISEHNRLYWYRQTLGQGPEFLTYFQNEAQLEKSRLLSDRFSAERPKGSFSTLEIQRTEQGDSAMYLCASRKEGNTYGYTFGSGTRLTVV.

This chain uses TRBV6-6 with TRBJ2-7; 9 nucleotides match TRBD2. The length of the CDR3 is 14 residues. V trimming: 5 bases; J trimming: 4 bases; junction bases outside the gene matches: 6. Germline V gene data show CDR1 as MNHNY and CDR2 as SVGAGI (reference sequence). CDR3 in amino acids: CASSQTSGVYEQYF. As DNA, the CDR3 is TGTGCCAGCAGTCAGACTAGCGGAGTGTACGAGCAGTACTTC.

V is TRBV5-1 and J is TRBJ1-1; 9 positions match TRBD1. J lost 2 bases, V lost 4 bases, and 9 bases had no gene match. CDR1 and CDR2 from the germline V gene are SGHRS and YFSETQ. The CDR3 totals 16 residues. The CDR3 sequence is CASSLITDRGNTEAFF. The CDR3 coding sequence is TGCGCCAGCAGCCTCATCACGGACAGGGGCAACACTGAAGCTTTCTTT.

The rearrangement uses TRBV11-3 and TRBJ1-4; D perhaps matches TRBD1 (5 bases). The V end was cut by 6 bases, the J end by 4 bases, with 12 bases between. Per germline, CDR1 SGHNT and CDR2 YENEEA. The CDR3 contains 14 residues. The CDR3 nucleotides are TGTGCCAGCAGTGGACCGGGACTTAATGAAAAACTGTTTTTT. As protein: CASSGPGLNEKLFF.

The chain is built from TRBV28 and TRBJ1-1; unclear D gene. The V and J ends lost 2 bases and 5 bases respectively, with 6 bases between them. Germline CDR1 reads MDHEN; CDR2 reads SYDVKM. CDR3 length: 12 residues. CDR3 sequence (DNA): TGTGCCAGCAGTTTAGAGGGAACTGAAGCTTTCTTT. It translates to CASSLEGTEAFF. Combining the CDR3 with reference TRBV28 and TRBJ1-1 gives the whole variable domain DVKVTQSSRYLVKRTGEKVFLECVQDMDHENMFWYRQDPGLGLRLIYFSYDVKMKEKGDIPEGYSVSREKKERFSLILESASTNQTSMYLCASSLEGTEAFFGQGTRLTVV.

The chain joins TRBV5-4 to TRBJ2-3; 14 bases match TRBD2. The length of the CDR3 is 18 residues. Germline CDR1 and CDR2: SGHNT and YYREEE (reference sequence). Trimming removed 7 bases from V and 0 bases from J; junction bases left unmatched: 10. CDR3 sequence: CASGRGLAGGLSTDTQYF. The CDR3 DNA follows: TGTGCCAGCGGCCGAGGACTAGCGGGAGGTCTCAGCACAGATACGCAGTATTTT.

The rearrangement uses TRBV11-2 and TRBJ2-3; tentative D call: TRBD1 (5 bases). Looked up from germline, CDR1 is SGHAT and CDR2 is FQNNGV. V was cut by 3 bases and J by 4 bases, with 11 bases left in between. The CDR3 runs to 14 residues. CDR3 nucleotides: TGTGCCAGCAGCTTCAGGGCCGCAGCAGATACGCAGTATTTT. Translating it yields CASSFRAAADTQYF.

The genes are TRBV4-2 and TRBJ2-1, with D perhaps assigned TRBD1 or TRBD2 (6 bases each). The length of the CDR3 is 16 residues. V lost 4 bases to trimming and J lost 6 bases, with 19 bases between them. Germline V lookup: CDR1 LGHNA, CDR2 YNFKEQ. CDR3 in amino acids: CASSPIETGGRNEQFF. The DNA for the CDR3 is TGTGCCAGCAGCCCCATAGAGACAGGAGGGCGCAATGAGCAGTTCTTC.

This clone has a single count. The chain recombines TRBV2 with TRBJ1-4; a possible D gene is TRBD1 (6 bases). CDR3 length: 14 residues. V lost 6 bases to trimming and J lost 6 bases, with 14 bases between them. The germline CDR1 and CDR2 sequences are SNHLY and FYNNEI. CDR3 region: CASSVGQRYEKLFF. The CDR3 DNA reads as TGTGCCAGCAGCGTCGGACAGCGATATGAAAAACTGTTTTTT.

The chain joins TRBV6-5 to TRBJ2-4; D perhaps matches TRBD2 (5 bases). Between the trimmed V and J ends, which lost 2 bases and 0 bases, there was a span of 8 bases. The CDR3 has 15 residues. Germline-derived CDR1 and CDR2 are MNHEY and SVGAGI. The CDR3 sequence: CASSYGGLAKNIQYF. The DNA of the CDR3 is TGTGCCAGCAGTTACGGCGGGTTAGCCAAAAACATTCAGTACTTC.

J is TRBJ2-1 and V is TRBV7-2; D is unresolved. Germline V lookup: CDR1 SGHTA, CDR2 FQGNSA. CDR3 length: 13 amino acids. Deletions cut 10 bases from V and 0 bases from J, with 10 bases between. In DNA form, the CDR3 reads TGTGCCATTTCCCTTTTCTCCTACAATGAGCAGTTCTTC. Protein product: CAISLFSYNEQFF.

The rearrangement uses TRBV19 and TRBJ2-7, with 13 bases fitting TRBD2. The germline V gene encodes CDR1 LNHDA and CDR2 SQIVND (reference sequence). CDR3 length: 16 amino acids. V dropped 1 base and J dropped 5; count of bases not matched to a gene: 5. As DNA, the CDR3 is TGTGCCAGTAGTATAGGAGCGACTAGCGGGAGGAACGAGCAGTACTTC. Translation: CASSIGATSGRNEQYF. Supplemented by reference TRBV19 and TRBJ2-7, the full variable domain reads DGGITQSPKYLFRKEGQNVTLSCEQNLNHDAMYWYRQDPGQGLRLIYYSQIVNDFQKGDIAEGYSVSREKKESFPLTVTSAQKNPTAFYLCASSIGATSGRNEQYFGPGTRLTVT.

V is TRBV10-3 and J is TRBJ2-1; 15 positions match TRBD2. The CDR3 runs to 16 residues. Germline V lookup: CDR1 ENHRY, CDR2 SYGVKD. The V segment lost 5 bases and the J segment 7 bases; nucleotides outside the gene matches: 6. The DNA of the CDR3 is TGTGCCATCAGTCGTAAAGGACTAGCGGGAGGGAATGAGCAGTTCTTC. Translating it yields CAISRKGLAGGNEQFF.

The gene calls are TRBV28 and TRBJ2-6; D uncertain. Germline V gene lookup returns CDR1 MDHEN and CDR2 SYDVKM. This CDR3 has 14 amino acids. Trimming shortened V by 2 bases and J by 10 bases, and 12 bases separated the two germline ends. The CDR3 DNA reads as TGTGCCAGCAGTTTACCCCATTTGGGGAACGTCCTGACTTTC. It translates to CASSLPHLGNVLTF.

The chain is built from TRBV5-1 and TRBJ1-6; D remains ambiguous. This CDR3 is 15 amino acids long. V lost 0 bases and J lost 4, with 8 bases in between. Per the germline V gene, CDR1 is SGHRS and CDR2 is YFSETQ. The CDR3 is CASSLEASYNSPLHF. The CDR3 DNA reads TGCGCCAGCAGCTTGGAAGCGTCATATAATTCACCCCTCCACTTT.

This sequence joins TRBV9 and TRBJ2-1; 11 nucleotides line up with TRBD2. Trimming took 0 bases from V and 6 from J; bases not matched to a gene: 2. This CDR3 is 15 amino acids long. Germline V gives CDR1 SGDLS, CDR2 YYNGEE. The CDR3 region has the DNA TGTGCCAGCAGCGTAGCTACTAGCGGGGGCAATGAGCAGTTCTTC. Its translation: CASSVATSGGNEQFF.

The chain uses TRBV5-6 and TRBJ1-5, with TRBD1 matching over 7 bases. V shed 1 base, J shed 0 bases, and the junction held 1 base outside the gene matches. In germline, CDR1 is SGHDT, CDR2 YYEEEE. CDR3 length: 15 residues. CDR3 in DNA: TGTGCCAGCAGCTTGACAGGGGTTAGCAATCAGCCCCAGCATTTT. Translation: CASSLTGVSNQPQHF.

The V and J genes are TRBV7-7 and TRBJ1-5; possible D gene TRBD1, 6 bases. This CDR3 region has 18 residues. The germline V gene encodes CDR1 SSHAT and CDR2 FNYEAQ (reference sequence). The germline V and J ends were trimmed by 0 bases and 3 bases, with 18 bases remaining between them. The CDR3 protein is CASSLAYSSGAVNQPQHF. The CDR3 DNA reads as TGTGCCAGCAGCTTAGCCTACTCATCAGGGGCGGTCAATCAGCCCCAGCATTTT.

The rearrangement links TRBV5-1 to TRBJ1-1; TRBD1 agrees at 8 bases. Germline assignment: CDR1 SGHRS and CDR2 YFSETQ. The CDR3 contains 16 residues. V lost 4 bases, J lost 0 bases, and 8 bases stayed unmatched. As DNA, the CDR3 is TGCGCCAGCAGCCCACGCTCAGGGGGCATGAACACTGAAGCTTTCTTT. It translates to CASSPRSGGMNTEAFF.

The chain links TRBV5-4 to TRBJ2-2, with 8 bases fitting TRBD1. Trimming took 4 bases from V and 4 from J; bases not matched to a gene: 12. The CDR3 loop spans 17 amino acids. CDR1 and CDR2 from the germline V gene are SGHNT and YYREEE (reference sequence). The CDR3, as DNA: TGTGCCAGCAGCCAGCTTAACCGGGACAGGACCACCGGGGAGCTGTTTTTT. Encoded protein: CASSQLNRDRTTGELFF.